The rows below give T cell receptor beta chains drawn from one sample of a study of OX40 agonist ivuxolimab in advanced cancers. Sequencing was performed with immunoSEQ multiplex PCR; in TCRdb, only in-frame clones are kept and a portion is missing. The top ten clones hold about 0.68% of a sample with 65,000 to 80,000 clones, approximately 81% of them seen once. Material: CD4+ or CD8+ T cells sorted from blood, obtained in a trial of the OX40 agonist ivuxolimab. The source of these receptors is an adult with an advanced solid tumor such as melanoma, head and neck, liver or kidney cancer. CDR3s leave out the opening cysteine and the closing phenylalanine or tryptophan. Each record gives: V gene, D gene, CDR3 protein. D genes are given only for firm matches.

TRBV5-6	NA	ASSLGATNEKLF
TRBV2	NA	ASSGTSTNIQY
TRBV2	NA	ASTGPEAVYNEQF
TRBV5-5	NA	ASSLGGGDGYT
TRBV7-2	NA	ASSPSWGGRSYNEQF
TRBV7-2	TRBD1	ASSLWTGGYNEQF
TRBV7-8	TRBD1	ASSATGVSEQF
TRBV2	NA	ASSDLGELWGQETQY
TRBV19	TRBD1	ARNRDRPYYEQY
TRBV6-4	NA	ASSDSGGTQY
TRBV5-5	NA	ASSFLGGSNNSPLH
TRBV2	TRBD2	ASRSSGGADTQY
TRBV2	NA	ASSNWGQGSPF
TRBV4-3	NA	ASSQGGRVRWTNTEAF
TRBV9	TRBD1	ASSVGPPGTGNEKLF
TRBV4-1	TRBD1	ASSQAGGSGGYT